This T cell receptor (beta chain) was sequenced during a study of blood T cells in healthy people across ages. This clonotype was counted many times. Its antigen is unknown. It was with a sample-barcoded 5' primer and a J-beta primer mix that a second PCR of about 6 to 11 cycles was run. TCRdb analysed the 5' RACE reads with MiXCR anew, one entry per CDR3 protein. Here the sample spans 590,000 or so distinct CDR3 sequences, 25% to 30% being singletons. Peripheral blood from each donor was collected in a volume of 8.5 to 10 milliliters. CDR1 is KGHSH and CDR2 is LQKENI in the germline V gene. V lost 4 bases to trimming and J lost 8 bases, with 10 bases between them. CDR3 length: 12 amino acids. Study-wide results and caveats: Roughly linear age-related decline in beta diversity appeared, significant by age 40.

Source material: blood. The clonotype was recovered from an elderly woman in good health. The V call is TRBV18, the J call TRBJ2-3; D is undetermined. CDR3 amino acids: CASSLYESTQYF. CDR3 nucleotides: TGTGCCAGCTCACTCTACGAAAGTACGCAGTATTTT.